Sequencing of this T cell receptor beta chain was carried out in a study of OX40 agonist ivuxolimab in advanced cancers. Study context: Three individuals attained partial responses, comprising one hepatocellular carcinoma case and two cutaneous melanoma cases.

Only in-frame clones appear in the TCRdb table, and some are missing; sequencing was by immunoSEQ multiplex PCR. The repertoire holds 85,000 to 130,000 clones, just over 90% seen once, with about 0.5% in the top ten. Overall study results and limits: In the 0.1-3.0 mg/kg groups, partial responders showed among the lowest expansion. Mean expanded clone counts were higher in CD8+ than CD4+ T cells.

Germline lookup yields CDR1 SGHRS and CDR2 YFSETQ. The V and J ends lost 0 bases and 1 base respectively, with 13 bases between them. The CDR3 has 16 amino acids. Autoimmune disease history or systemic immunosuppression was exclusionary. Concerning this clone itself: Its specificity is not known.

This rearrangement joins TRBV5-1 to TRBJ1-2, with TRBD1 as a possible D gene (6 bases). The starting material was CD4+ or CD8+ T cells sorted from blood, obtained in a trial of the OX40 agonist ivuxolimab. This clonotype was sampled from an adult with an advanced solid tumor such as melanoma, head and neck, liver or kidney cancer. In DNA form, the CDR3 reads TGCGCCAGCAGCTTGGCCGGGGGCGGAGGTAACTATGGCTACACCTTC. Its translation is CASSLAGGGGNYGYTF.